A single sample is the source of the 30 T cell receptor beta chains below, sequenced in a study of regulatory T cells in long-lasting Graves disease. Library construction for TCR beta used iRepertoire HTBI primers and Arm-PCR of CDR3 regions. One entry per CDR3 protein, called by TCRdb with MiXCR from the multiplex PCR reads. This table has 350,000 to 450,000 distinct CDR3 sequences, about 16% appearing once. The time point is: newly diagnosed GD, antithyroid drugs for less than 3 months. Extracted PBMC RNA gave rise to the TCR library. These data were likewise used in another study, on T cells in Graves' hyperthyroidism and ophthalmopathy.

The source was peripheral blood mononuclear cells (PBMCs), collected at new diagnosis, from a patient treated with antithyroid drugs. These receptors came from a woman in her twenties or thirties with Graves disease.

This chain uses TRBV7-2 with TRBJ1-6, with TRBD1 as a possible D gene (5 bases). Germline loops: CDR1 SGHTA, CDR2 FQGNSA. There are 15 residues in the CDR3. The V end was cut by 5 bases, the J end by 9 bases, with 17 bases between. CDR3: CASSPRDSWSSPLHF. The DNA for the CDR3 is TGTGCCAGCAGCCCCCGGGACTCATGGTCTTCACCCCTCCACTTT.

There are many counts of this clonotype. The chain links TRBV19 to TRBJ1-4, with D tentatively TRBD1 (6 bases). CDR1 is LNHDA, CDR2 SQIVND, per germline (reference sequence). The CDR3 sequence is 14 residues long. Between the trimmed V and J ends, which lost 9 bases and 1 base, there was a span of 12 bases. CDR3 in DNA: TGTGCCAGCAGGGGTGGTGGAACTAATGAAAAACTGTTTTTT. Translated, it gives CASRGGGTNEKLFF.

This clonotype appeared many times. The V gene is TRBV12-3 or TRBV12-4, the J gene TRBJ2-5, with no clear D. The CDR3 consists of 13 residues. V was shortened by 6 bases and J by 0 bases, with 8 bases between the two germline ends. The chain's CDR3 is CASRRSDQETQYF. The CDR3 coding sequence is TGTGCCAGCAGAAGGAGCGACCAAGAGACCCAGTACTTC.

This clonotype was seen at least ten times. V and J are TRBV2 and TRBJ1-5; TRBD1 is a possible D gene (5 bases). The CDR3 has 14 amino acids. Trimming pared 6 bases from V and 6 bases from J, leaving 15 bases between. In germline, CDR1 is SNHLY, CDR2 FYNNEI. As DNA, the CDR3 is TGTGCCAGCAGGGGCGGCGCAGGGCGTCAGCCCCAGCATTTT. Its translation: CASRGGAGRQPQHF.

The CDR3 spells CSVARLADHLSEQYF. The CDR3, as DNA: TGCAGCGTCGCAAGACTAGCGGACCATTTGAGCGAGCAGTACTTC. This rearrangement joins TRBV29-1 to TRBJ2-7; 9 nucleotides align to TRBD2. The CDR3 loop spans 15 amino acids. J lost 6 bases, V lost 6 bases, and 15 bases had no gene match. From germline, CDR1 is SQVTM and CDR2 ANQGSEA.

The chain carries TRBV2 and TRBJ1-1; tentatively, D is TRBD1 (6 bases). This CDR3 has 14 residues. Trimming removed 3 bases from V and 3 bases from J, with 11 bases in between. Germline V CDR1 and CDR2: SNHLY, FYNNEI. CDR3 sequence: CASSDHRVDTEAFF. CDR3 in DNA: TGTGCCAGCAGTGACCACAGGGTTGACACTGAAGCTTTCTTT.

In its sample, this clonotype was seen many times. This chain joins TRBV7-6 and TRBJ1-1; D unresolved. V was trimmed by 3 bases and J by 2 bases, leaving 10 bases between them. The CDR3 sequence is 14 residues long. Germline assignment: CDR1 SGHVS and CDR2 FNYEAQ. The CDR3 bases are TGTGCCAGCAGCTTTGGAGGTATCAACACTGAAGCTTTCTTT. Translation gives CASSFGGINTEAFF.

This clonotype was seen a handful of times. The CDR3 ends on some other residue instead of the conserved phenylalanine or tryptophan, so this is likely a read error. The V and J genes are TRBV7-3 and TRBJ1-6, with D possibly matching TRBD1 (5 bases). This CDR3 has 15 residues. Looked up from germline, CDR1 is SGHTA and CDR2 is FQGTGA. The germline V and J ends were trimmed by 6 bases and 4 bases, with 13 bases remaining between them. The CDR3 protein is CASRQGTEYNSPLHS. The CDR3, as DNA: TGTGCCAGCAGACAAGGGACCGAGTATAATTCACCCCTCCACTCT.

The CDR3 sequence is CASSAKSNLAGTDTQYF. The DNA of the CDR3 is TGTGCCAGCAGCGCAAAGTCAAACCTAGCGGGAACAGATACGCAGTATTTT. The gene calls are TRBV9 and TRBJ2-3; the match to TRBD2 covers 9 bases. Germline V gene sequence: CDR1 SGDLS, CDR2 YYNGEE. The ends lost 3 bases at V and 3 bases at J; junction bases unmatched: 11. The CDR3 length is 17 residues.

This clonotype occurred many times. The CDR3 nucleotides are TGCAGTGCCCAGCGGCCAGCGGGAGTCTATGAGCAGTTCTTC. As protein: CSAQRPAGVYEQFF. The V gene is TRBV20-1, the J gene TRBJ2-1; 8 nucleotides match TRBD2. Germline V lookup: CDR1 DFQATT, CDR2 SNEGSKA (reference sequence). The trim removed 6 bases at V and 8 bases at J, leaving 12 bases unmatched. The CDR3 has 14 residues.

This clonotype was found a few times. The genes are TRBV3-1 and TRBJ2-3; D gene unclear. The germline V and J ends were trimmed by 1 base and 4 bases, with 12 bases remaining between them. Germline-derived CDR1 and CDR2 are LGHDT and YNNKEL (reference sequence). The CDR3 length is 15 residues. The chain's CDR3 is CASSQGPLGADTQYF. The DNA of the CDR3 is TGTGCCAGCAGCCAAGGCCCCTTGGGTGCAGATACGCAGTATTTT.

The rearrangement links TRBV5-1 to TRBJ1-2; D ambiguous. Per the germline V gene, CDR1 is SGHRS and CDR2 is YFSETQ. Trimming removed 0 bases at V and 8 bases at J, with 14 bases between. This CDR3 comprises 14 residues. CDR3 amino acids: CASSLVAAARGYTF. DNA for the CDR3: TGCGCCAGCAGCTTGGTGGCAGCTGCTAGGGGCTACACCTTC.

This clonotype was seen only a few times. Written as DNA, the CDR3 is TGTGCCAGCAGCCCCTGGGGGGTCGACGGGGAGCTGTTTTTT. Protein sequence: CASSPWGVDGELFF. V is TRBV7-3 and J is TRBJ2-2; possible D gene TRBD2, 6 bases. Germline V gives CDR1 SGHTA, CDR2 FQGTGA. With 5 bases removed from V and 7 bases from J, the gap between germline ends came to 14 bases. CDR3 length equals 14 residues.

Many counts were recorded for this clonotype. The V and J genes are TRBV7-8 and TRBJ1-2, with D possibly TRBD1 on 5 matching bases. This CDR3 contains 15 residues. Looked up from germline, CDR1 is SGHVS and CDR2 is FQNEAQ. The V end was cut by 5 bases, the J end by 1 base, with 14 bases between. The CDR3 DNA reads TGTGCCAGCAGCCCAGGGCGGGGCCATAACTATGGCTACACCTTC. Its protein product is CASSPGRGHNYGYTF.

CDR3 nucleotide sequence: TGCAGTGCCTCAGGGACACGGGGTGGGCAGCCCCAGCATTTT. As protein: CSASGTRGGQPQHF. V and J are TRBV20-1 and TRBJ1-5; a weak D match, TRBD1 (6 bases). Germline loops: CDR1 DFQATT, CDR2 SNEGSKA (reference sequence). Trimming shortened V by 6 bases and J by 7 bases, and 19 bases separated the two germline ends. This CDR3 has 14 amino acids.

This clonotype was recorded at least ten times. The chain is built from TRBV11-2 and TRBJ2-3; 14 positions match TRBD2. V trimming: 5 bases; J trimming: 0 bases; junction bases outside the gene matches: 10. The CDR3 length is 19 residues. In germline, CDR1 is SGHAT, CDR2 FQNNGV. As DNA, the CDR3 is TGTGCCAGCAGCATCCCTACGGGACTAGCGGGAGTGAGCACAGATACGCAGTATTTT. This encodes CASSIPTGLAGVSTDTQYF.

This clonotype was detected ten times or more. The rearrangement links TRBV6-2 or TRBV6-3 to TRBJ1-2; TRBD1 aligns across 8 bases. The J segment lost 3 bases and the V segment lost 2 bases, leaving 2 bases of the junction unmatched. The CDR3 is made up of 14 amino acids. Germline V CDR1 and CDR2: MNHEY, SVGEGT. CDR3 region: CASSYPGQDYGYTF. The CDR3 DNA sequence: TGTGCCAGCAGTTACCCGGGACAGGACTATGGCTACACCTTC.

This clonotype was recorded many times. CDR3 in amino acids: CATSGGDWDSYNEQFF. As DNA, the CDR3 is TGTGCCACCAGTGGCGGGGACTGGGACTCCTACAATGAGCAGTTCTTC. The chain combines TRBV24-1 with TRBJ2-1; weak D call: TRBD2 (6 bases). The CDR3 spans 16 residues. V shed 5 bases and J shed 0 bases, with 13 bases lying between them. CDR1 is KGHDR, CDR2 SFDVKD, per germline.

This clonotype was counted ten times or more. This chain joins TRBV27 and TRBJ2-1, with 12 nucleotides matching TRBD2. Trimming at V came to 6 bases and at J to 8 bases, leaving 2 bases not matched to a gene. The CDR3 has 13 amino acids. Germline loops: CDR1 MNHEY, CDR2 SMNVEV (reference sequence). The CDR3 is CASRLAGGDEQFF. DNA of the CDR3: TGTGCCAGCAGACTAGCGGGAGGAGATGAGCAGTTCTTC.

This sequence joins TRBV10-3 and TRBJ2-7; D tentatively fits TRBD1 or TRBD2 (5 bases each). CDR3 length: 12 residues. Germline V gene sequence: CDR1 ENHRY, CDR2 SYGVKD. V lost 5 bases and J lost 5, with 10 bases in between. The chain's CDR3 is CAISRWGHEQYF. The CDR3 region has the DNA TGTGCCATCAGTCGGTGGGGACACGAGCAGTACTTC.

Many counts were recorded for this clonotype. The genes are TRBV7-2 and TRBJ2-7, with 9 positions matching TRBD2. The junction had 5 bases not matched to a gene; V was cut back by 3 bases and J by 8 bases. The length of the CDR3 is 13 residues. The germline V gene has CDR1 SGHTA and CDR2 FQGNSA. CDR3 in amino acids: CASSFVTSGQQYF. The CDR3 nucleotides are TGTGCCAGCAGCTTTGTTACTAGCGGGCAGCAGTACTTC. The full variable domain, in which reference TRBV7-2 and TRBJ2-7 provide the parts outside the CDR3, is GAGVSQSPSNKVTEKGKDVELRCDPISGHTALYWYRQSLGQGLEFLIYFQGNSAPDKSGLPSDRFSAERTGGSVSTLTIQRTQQEDSAVYLCASSFVTSGQQYFGPGTRLTVT.

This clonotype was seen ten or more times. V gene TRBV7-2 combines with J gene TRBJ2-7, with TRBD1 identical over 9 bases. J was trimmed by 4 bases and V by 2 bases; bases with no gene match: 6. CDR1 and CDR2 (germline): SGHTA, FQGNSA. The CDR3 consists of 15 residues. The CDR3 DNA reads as TGTGCCAGCAGCTTACCGGGACAGGGATCTTACGAGCAGTACTTC. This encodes CASSLPGQGSYEQYF.

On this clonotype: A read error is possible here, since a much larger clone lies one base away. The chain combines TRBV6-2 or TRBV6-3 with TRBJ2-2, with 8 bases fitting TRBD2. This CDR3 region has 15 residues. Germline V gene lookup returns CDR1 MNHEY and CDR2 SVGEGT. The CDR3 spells CASSYLSGMTGELSF. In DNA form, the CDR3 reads TGTGCCAGCAGTTACCTTAGCGGGATGACCGGGGAGCTGTCTTTT.

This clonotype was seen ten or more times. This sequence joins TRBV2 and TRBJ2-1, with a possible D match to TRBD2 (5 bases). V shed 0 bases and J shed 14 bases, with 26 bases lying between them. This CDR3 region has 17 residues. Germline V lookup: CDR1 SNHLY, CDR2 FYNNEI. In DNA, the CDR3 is TGTGCCAGCAGTGAAGCAAGGGCAAGGGCGGGTGCTACAAGGGAGTTCTTC. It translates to CASSEARARAGATREFF.

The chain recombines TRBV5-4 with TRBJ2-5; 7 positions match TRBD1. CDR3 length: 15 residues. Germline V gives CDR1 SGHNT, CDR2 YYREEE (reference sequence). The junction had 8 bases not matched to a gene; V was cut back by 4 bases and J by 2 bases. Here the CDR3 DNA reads TGTGCCAGCAGCGGAACGGGACAGTTTCAAGAGACCCAGTACTTC. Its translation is CASSGTGQFQETQYF.

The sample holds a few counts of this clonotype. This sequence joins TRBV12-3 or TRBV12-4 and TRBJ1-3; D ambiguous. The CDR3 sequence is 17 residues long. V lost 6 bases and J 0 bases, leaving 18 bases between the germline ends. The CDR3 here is CASSLTFGFSSGNTIYF. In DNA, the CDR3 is TGTGCCAGCAGCTTGACCTTTGGGTTTAGCTCTGGAAACACCATATATTTT.

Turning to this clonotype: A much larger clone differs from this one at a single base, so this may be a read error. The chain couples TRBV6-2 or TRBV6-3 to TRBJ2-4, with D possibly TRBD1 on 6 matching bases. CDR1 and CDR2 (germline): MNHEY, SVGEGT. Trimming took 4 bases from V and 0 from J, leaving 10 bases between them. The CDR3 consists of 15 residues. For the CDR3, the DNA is TGTGCCAGCAGTTTTGTAGGGGGAGCCAAAAACATTCAGTACTTC. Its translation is CASSFVGGAKNIQYF.

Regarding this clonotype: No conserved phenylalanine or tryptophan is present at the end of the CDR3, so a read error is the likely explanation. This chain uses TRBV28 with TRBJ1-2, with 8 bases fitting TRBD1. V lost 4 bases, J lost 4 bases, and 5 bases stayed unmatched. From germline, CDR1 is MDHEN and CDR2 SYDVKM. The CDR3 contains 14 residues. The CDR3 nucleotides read TGTGCCAGCAGTTCATTCGGACAGGGCTATGGCTACACCTCC. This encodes CASSSFGQGYGYTS.

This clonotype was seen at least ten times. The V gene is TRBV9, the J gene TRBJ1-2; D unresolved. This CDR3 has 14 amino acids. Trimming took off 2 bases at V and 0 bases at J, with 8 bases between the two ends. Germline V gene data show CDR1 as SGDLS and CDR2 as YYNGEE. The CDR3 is CASSVYGTNYGYTF. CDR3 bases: TGTGCCAGCAGCGTCTACGGGACTAACTATGGCTACACCTTC. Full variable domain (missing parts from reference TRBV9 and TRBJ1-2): DSGVTQTPKHLITATGQRVTLRCSPRSGDLSVYWYQQSLDQGLQFLIQYYNGEERAKGNILERFSAQQFPDLHSELNLSSLELGDSALYFCASSVYGTNYGYTFGSGTRLTVV.

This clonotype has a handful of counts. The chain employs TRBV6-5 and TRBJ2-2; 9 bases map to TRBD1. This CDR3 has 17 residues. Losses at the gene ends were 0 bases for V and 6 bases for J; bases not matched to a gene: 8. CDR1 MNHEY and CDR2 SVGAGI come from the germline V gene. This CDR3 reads CASSYSTGGRQAGELFF. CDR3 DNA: TGTGCCAGCAGTTACTCGACAGGGGGACGGCAGGCCGGGGAGCTGTTTTTT.